This note documents a single TCR beta chain sequence. Repertoires were generated with immunoSEQ multiplex PCR, while TCRdb's copy carries only in-frame clones and drops some. The data contain tens of thousands of clones, 84% of them seen just once; the ten biggest clones take up 7.5% to 9%. This record comes from a study of OX40 agonist ivuxolimab in advanced cancers. This CDR3 contains 14 residues. Trimming stripped 7 bases from V and 6 bases from J, with 17 bases between. The germline CDR1 and CDR2 sequences are MNHNY and SVGAGI (reference sequence). The receptor was isolated from an adult with an advanced solid tumor such as melanoma, head and neck, liver or kidney cancer. Specimen: CD4+ or CD8+ T cells sorted from blood, collected in a trial of the OX40 agonist ivuxolimab. The V and J genes are TRBV6-6 and TRBJ2-3, with D perhaps being TRBD1 or TRBD2 (5 bases each). CDR3 residues: CASTGTPDTDTQYF. CDR3 sequence (DNA): TGTGCCAGCACCGGGACCCCCGATACGGATACGCAGTATTTT.